This T cell receptor (beta chain) was documented in a study of blood T cell repertoires in COVID-19. Turning to the study itself: COVID-19 samples from acute and convalescent phases originated in the United States, Italy and Spain. The analysed material was cDNA or gDNA that came from T cells, B-cell-depleted T cells, or PBMCs.

Clones were sequenced by immunoSEQ multiplex PCR, and TCRdb holds only the in-frame ones, with some missing. The profile shows some 270,000 clones, 86% of them singletons. Trimming cost V 4 bases and J 0 bases, with 13 bases left between them. The CDR3 sequence is 16 residues long. Germline assignment: CDR1 SNHLY and CDR2 FYNNEI. The rearrangement links TRBV2 to TRBJ1-3; weak D call: TRBD1 (6 bases). The sequenced sample was peripheral blood. This clonotype was obtained from a man aged 40-49 years with active or convalescent COVID-19. The DNA for the CDR3 is TGTGCCAGCAGTGTAAACAGGGCCCTCTCTGGAAACACCATATATTTT. Protein product: CASSVNRALSGNTIYF.